The 20 T cell receptor beta chains listed next were all sequenced from one sample in a study of shared clonotypes between healthy human individuals (dated by TCRdb to the early 2020s). The library came from the immunoSEQ multiplex PCR assay. TCRdb limited this immuneACCESS table to in-frame rearrangements with V and J called. A share of clones is missing; checked studies link under half to unresolved V genes, and the rest is unexplained. The table for this sample lists about 1 million clones; about 75% of them were counted only once. About 1.5% of the sample lies in the top ten. The source material was memory CD4+ T cells sorted from blood. The label giving this sample's cell subset or site can be read as: CD45RA-negative fraction. These receptors originate from a man between 18 and 35 years old in good health.

V and J are TRBV27 and TRBJ1-6; TRBD1 agrees at 10 bases. After removal of 1 base from V and 9 bases from J, the junction contained 3 bases not matched to a gene. The CDR3 is 15 residues long. Germline lookup yields CDR1 MNHEY and CDR2 SMNVEV (reference sequence). For the CDR3, the DNA is TGTGCCAGCAGTTTATGGGGACAGGGGTTTTCACCCCTCCACTTT. It encodes CASSLWGQGFSPLHF.

This chain connects TRBV7-2 to TRBJ2-3; D is unclear. CDR3 length: 13 residues. Germline assignment: CDR1 SGHTA and CDR2 FQGNSA. V lost 4 bases to trimming and J lost 6 bases, with 11 bases between them. CDR3 amino acids: CASSSPTKDTQYF. The CDR3, as DNA: TGTGCCAGCAGCTCCCCAACCAAGGATACGCAGTATTTT.

With regard to this clone: This sample also contains other DNA sequences that code for the same CDR3. The chain is built from TRBV6-1 and TRBJ2-5; TRBD2 is a possible D gene (6 bases). The CDR3 loop spans 14 amino acids. CDR1 and CDR2 from the germline V gene are MNHNS and SASEGT. V lost 0 bases and J 7 bases, leaving 12 bases between the germline ends. CDR3 residues: CASSEAGGKGTQYF. As DNA, the CDR3 is TGTGCCAGCAGTGAAGCCGGGGGAAAAGGGACCCAGTACTTC.

V is TRBV28 and J is TRBJ2-5, with 8 bases identical to TRBD1. CDR3 length: 12 residues. V trimming: 5 bases; J trimming: 7 bases; junction bases outside the gene matches: 3. The V gene's germline CDR1 is MDHEN and CDR2 SYDVKM. In nucleotides, the CDR3 is TGTGCCAGCAGTCCACAGGGGGGGACCCAGTACTTC. Translating it yields CASSPQGGTQYF.

The V call is TRBV7-8, the J call TRBJ1-6; the match to TRBD1 covers 7 bases. Looked up from germline, CDR1 is SGHVS and CDR2 is FQNEAQ. This CDR3 has 14 amino acids. V lost 8 bases and J lost 5; bases outside the gene matches: 6. The CDR3 region is CASLQGTNNSPLHF. The DNA of the CDR3 is TGTGCCAGCCTACAGGGGACGAATAATTCACCCCTCCACTTT.

This clone has a single count. The chain combines TRBV30 with TRBJ2-2, with D unresolved. Germline CDR1 and CDR2: GTSNPN and SVGIG (reference sequence). V lost 1 base, J lost 4 bases, and 4 bases lay in between. The CDR3 is 12 residues long. The CDR3 loop reads CAWSEVTGELFF. CDR3 nucleotides: TGTGCCTGGAGTGAGGTCACCGGGGAGCTGTTTTTT.

This rearrangement joins TRBV28 to TRBJ2-7, with TRBD1 matching 9 bases. This CDR3 is 11 amino acids long. The V and J ends lost 9 bases and 6 bases, in that order; junction bases with no gene match: 3. Germline assignment: CDR1 MDHEN and CDR2 SYDVKM. In DNA, the CDR3 is TGTGCCAGGGGGACAGGGCGCGAGCAGTACTTC. The encoded protein is CARGTGREQYF.

The chain couples TRBV2 to TRBJ1-1, with D maybe TRBD1 (5 bases). The CDR3 sequence is 14 residues long. V was shortened by 5 bases and J by 2 bases, with 12 bases between the two germline ends. Germline V lookup: CDR1 SNHLY, CDR2 FYNNEI. The CDR3 nucleotides read TGTGCCAGCAGTTTCGACAGTGGAAACACTGAAGCTTTCTTT. This sequence encodes CASSFDSGNTEAFF.

This clone occurred a few times. Other nucleotide sequences from this sample produce the same CDR3. The chain employs TRBV7-2 and TRBJ2-7, with TRBD1 identical over 7 bases. From germline, CDR1 is SGHTA and CDR2 FQGNSA. The length of the CDR3 is 13 residues. Unmatched junction bases numbered 0, after V lost 2 bases and J lost 2 bases. As DNA, the CDR3 is TGTGCCAGCAGCTTACAGGGGGCCTACGAGCAGTACTTC. This codes for CASSLQGAYEQYF. Full variable domain (rest looked up from reference TRBV7-2 and TRBJ2-7): GAGVSQSPSNKVTEKGKDVELRCDPISGHTALYWYRQSLGQGLEFLIYFQGNSAPDKSGLPSDRFSAERTGGSVSTLTIQRTQQEDSAVYLCASSLQGAYEQYFGPGTRLTVT.

The table lists this clone with a count of one. This chain uses TRBV30 with TRBJ2-7; unclear D gene. This CDR3 has 14 amino acids. Germline CDR1 and CDR2: GTSNPN and SVGIG (reference sequence). V lost 3 bases, J lost 0 bases, and 12 bases lay in between. The CDR3 sequence is CAWRADKSSYEQYF. The CDR3 DNA reads TGTGCCTGGAGGGCCGACAAGAGCTCCTACGAGCAGTACTTC.

This clone has only one observation. The V and J genes are TRBV18 and TRBJ2-6; 7 nucleotides align to TRBD2. This CDR3 has 15 amino acids. V shed 6 bases and J 3 bases; nucleotides not matched to a gene: 5. Per germline, CDR1 KGHSH and CDR2 LQKENI. The CDR3 coding sequence is TGTGCCAGCTCGCCCGCGGGAGTTGGGGCCAACGTCCTGACTTTC. Translating it yields CASSPAGVGANVLTF.

The genes are TRBV6-6 and TRBJ2-6; TRBD2 might be the D (6 bases). The germline CDR1 and CDR2 sequences are MNHNY and SVGAGI (reference sequence). This CDR3 comprises 16 residues. Trimming shortened V by 8 bases and J by 0 bases, and 14 bases separated the two germline ends. As DNA, the CDR3 is TGTGCCAGCGTCGACGGGAGTAACTCTGGGGCCAACGTCCTGACTTTC. This gives the protein CASVDGSNSGANVLTF.

The chain couples TRBV6-1 to TRBJ2-2; 7 bases are shared with TRBD1. In germline, CDR1 is MNHNS, CDR2 SASEGT. This CDR3 is 15 amino acids long. With 6 bases clipped from V and 3 bases from J, the junction kept 7 bases outside the gene matches. CDR3 amino acids: CASRSGTAHTGELFF. CDR3 in DNA: TGTGCCAGCAGATCCGGGACAGCCCACACCGGGGAGCTGTTTTTT.

V and J are TRBV5-1 and TRBJ2-2, with D unresolved. With 0 bases removed from V and 7 bases from J, the gap between germline ends came to 13 bases. The CDR3 has 15 amino acids. Germline V lookup: CDR1 SGHRS, CDR2 YFSETQ. The CDR3 sequence is CASSLAVGYDGELFF. The CDR3 nucleotides read TGCGCCAGCAGCTTGGCCGTCGGGTATGACGGGGAGCTGTTTTTT.

For this clone: The junction does not match germline at one end; this may be a read error. The chain employs TRBV7-2 and TRBJ2-1, with D possibly matching TRBD1 (5 bases). The CDR3 is made up of 13 amino acids. The germline CDR1 and CDR2 sequences are SGHTA and FQGNSA. The CDR3 sequence: CASRLPGWDERFF. CDR3 nucleotides: TGTGCCAGCAGGTTACCAGGGTGGGATGAGCGGTTCTTC.

The V and J genes are TRBV5-1 and TRBJ2-3; TRBD1 matches 9 bases. The CDR3 consists of 16 residues. V was clipped by 1 base and J by 4 bases; unmatched bases: 7. CDR1 SGHRS and CDR2 YFSETQ come from the germline V gene. The CDR3 region has the DNA TGCGCCAGCAGCTTGACCGGGACAGGGATAGCAGATACGCAGTATTTT. Its translation is CASSLTGTGIADTQYF. The complete variable domain, with remaining parts taken from reference TRBV5-1 and TRBJ2-3, reads KAGVTQTPRYLIKTRGQQVTLSCSPISGHRSVSWYQQTPGQGLQFLFEYFSETQRNKGNFPGRFSGRQFSNSRSEMNVSTLELGDSALYLCASSLTGTGIADTQYFGPGTRLTVL.

In nucleotides, the CDR3 is TGTGCCAGCAGCTCCAGGACAGGGTATACCTACGAGCAGTACTTC. It specifies CASSSRTGYTYEQYF. The V call is TRBV7-8, the J call TRBJ2-7; 8 nucleotides align to TRBD1. CDR1 is SGHVS, CDR2 FQNEAQ, per germline. Trimming removed 4 bases from V and 2 bases from J; junction bases left unmatched: 7. This CDR3 has 15 amino acids. The full variable domain, in which reference TRBV7-8 and TRBJ2-7 provide the parts outside the CDR3, is GAGVSQSPRYKVAKRGQDVALRCDPISGHVSLFWYQQALGQGPEFLTYFQNEAQLDKSGLPSDRFFAERPEGSVSTLKIQRTQQEDSAVYLCASSSRTGYTYEQYFGPGTRLTVT.

The chain recombines TRBV19 with TRBJ1-5, with no clear D. The V end was cut by 7 bases, the J end by 0 bases, with 13 bases between. The CDR3 is 15 residues long. Germline CDR1 and CDR2: LNHDA and SQIVND (reference sequence). DNA of the CDR3: TGTGCCAGTACCCGGGGTTCCTATAGCAATCAGCCCCAGCATTTT. Translation gives CASTRGSYSNQPQHF. The variable domain in full, with the rest retrieved from reference TRBV19 and TRBJ1-5, is DGGITQSPKYLFRKEGQNVTLSCEQNLNHDAMYWYRQDPGQGLRLIYYSQIVNDFQKGDIAEGYSVSREKKESFPLTVTSAQKNPTAFYLCASTRGSYSNQPQHFGDGTRLSIL.

The chain links TRBV6-5 to TRBJ2-5; 7 nucleotides match TRBD2. Germline V gene sequence: CDR1 MNHEY, CDR2 SVGAGI. V gave up 7 bases and J gave up 5 bases; unmatched junction bases: 7. The CDR3 spans 13 residues. The CDR3 loop reads CASKTSRLETQYF. Written as DNA, the CDR3 is TGTGCCAGCAAGACTAGCAGGTTGGAGACCCAGTACTTC.

The chain has TRBV2 and TRBJ2-3; tentative D call: TRBD2 (6 bases). The CDR3 consists of 16 residues. The ends were cut back, 4 bases at V and 2 bases at J, with 16 bases in the middle. Germline V lookup: CDR1 SNHLY, CDR2 FYNNEI. The CDR3 loop is CASSGGGFGSTDTQYF. The CDR3 DNA sequence: TGTGCCAGCAGTGGTGGAGGGTTTGGGTCCACAGATACGCAGTATTTT.